These 25 T cell receptor beta chains originate from one sample sequenced in a study of identifying expanded T cells in peripheral blood. Clones were sequenced by immunoSEQ multiplex PCR, and TCRdb holds only the in-frame ones, with some missing. Of roughly 100,000 clones in the sample, 88% were seen once. The sample comprised blood. The receptors stem from a person aged 18 to 69 in good health.

V usage is TRBV7-2 and J usage is TRBJ2-1; a possible D gene is TRBD1 (6 bases). Germline V lookup: CDR1 SGHTA, CDR2 FQGNSA. Trimming cost V 5 bases and J 9 bases, with 14 bases left between them. This CDR3 has 13 residues. The CDR3 sequence is CASSPYRAREQFF. The CDR3 DNA follows: TGTGCCAGCAGCCCCTACAGGGCTCGTGAGCAGTTCTTC.

The chain is built from TRBV7-2 and TRBJ2-1; D is ambiguous. Germline loops: CDR1 SGHTA, CDR2 FQGNSA. CDR3 length: 13 amino acids. V was shortened by 5 bases and J by 2 bases, with 7 bases between the two germline ends. The CDR3 coding sequence is TGTGCCAGCAGCCCCCAGCCCTACAATGAGCAGTTCTTC. Protein sequence: CASSPQPYNEQFF.

This chain uses TRBV4-1 with TRBJ2-2; 7 nucleotides match TRBD1. Trimming at V came to 0 bases and at J to 2 bases, leaving 3 bases not matched to a gene. The CDR3 spans 16 residues. The germline CDR1 and CDR2 sequences are MGHRA and YSYEKL. DNA of the CDR3: TGCGCCAGCAGCCAAGAAAGGGACAGCAACACCGGGGAGCTGTTTTTT. Encoded protein: CASSQERDSNTGELFF.

The gene calls are TRBV19 and TRBJ2-5, with D perhaps matching TRBD1 (5 bases). The germline gives CDR1 LNHDA, CDR2 SQIVND (reference sequence). This CDR3 region has 13 residues. The V gene lost 9 bases and the J gene lost 5 bases, with 16 bases spanning the gap. CDR3 region: CASASARQETQYF. The DNA for the CDR3 is TGTGCCAGCGCCAGTGCCCGACAGGAGACCCAGTACTTC.

The rearrangement uses TRBV5-5 and TRBJ1-5; D unresolved. The CDR3 runs 17 residues. V lost 0 bases to trimming and J lost 2 bases, with 15 bases between them. From germline, CDR1 is SGHKS and CDR2 YYEKEE (reference sequence). The CDR3 spells CASSLAPESWGNQPQHF. In DNA, the CDR3 is TGTGCCAGCAGCTTGGCCCCCGAGAGTTGGGGCAATCAGCCCCAGCATTTT.

The chain uses TRBV28 and TRBJ1-1; 8 bases line up with TRBD1. The CDR3 has 13 residues. Germline CDR1 and CDR2: MDHEN and SYDVKM. J gave up 5 bases and V 6 bases, and 5 bases lay outside the gene matches. The CDR3 sequence: CASRLTGGTEAFF. The CDR3 nucleotides read TGTGCCAGCAGGCTCACAGGGGGGACTGAAGCTTTCTTT.

This chain uses TRBV19 with TRBJ1-1; no definite D call. The CDR3 has 12 residues. The V end was cut by 5 bases, the J end by 6 bases, with 10 bases between. The germline gives CDR1 LNHDA, CDR2 SQIVND (reference sequence). The CDR3 DNA follows: TGTGCCAGTAGTTATGGGGTTTCTGAAGCTTTCTTT. Protein sequence: CASSYGVSEAFF.

The rearrangement joins TRBV25-1 to TRBJ2-2; 11 positions agree with TRBD1. V gave up 1 base and J gave up 5 bases; unmatched junction bases: 3. Germline-derived CDR1 and CDR2 are MGHDK and SYGVNS. The CDR3 consists of 16 residues. The CDR3 sequence is CASSELGQGGTGELFF. For the CDR3, the DNA is TGTGCCAGCAGTGAATTGGGACAGGGGGGGACCGGGGAGCTGTTTTTT.

The chain has TRBV19 and TRBJ1-5; D not resolved. Trimming took 3 bases from V and 7 from J, leaving 13 bases between them. This CDR3 has 14 amino acids. The germline gives CDR1 LNHDA, CDR2 SQIVND (reference sequence). The CDR3 coding sequence is TGTGCCAGTAGTATGCTCAGCCCGCTACAGCCCCAGCATTTT. This encodes CASSMLSPLQPQHF.

The chain couples TRBV29-1 to TRBJ2-2; D possibly corresponds to TRBD1 (6 bases). The CDR3 runs to 15 residues. Germline CDR1 is SQVTM and CDR2 is ANQGSEA. Trimming stripped 1 base from V and 2 bases from J, with 11 bases between. This chain's CDR3 is CSVEGYRANTGELFF. As DNA, the CDR3 is TGCAGCGTTGAAGGATACAGGGCTAACACCGGGGAGCTGTTTTTT.

The J gene is TRBJ1-3, the V gene TRBV18; TRBD1 aligns across 9 bases. Trimming removed 0 bases from V and 3 bases from J; junction bases left unmatched: 0. The germline V gene has CDR1 KGHSH and CDR2 LQKENI. The CDR3 is made up of 15 amino acids. The CDR3 is CASSPPDRGGNTIYF. The CDR3 DNA sequence: TGTGCCAGCTCACCACCGGACAGGGGTGGAAACACCATATATTTT.

The J gene is TRBJ2-7, the V gene TRBV7-2; 13 bases agree with TRBD2. CDR1 and CDR2 from the germline V gene are SGHTA and FQGNSA. The CDR3 contains 14 residues. The junction had 4 bases not matched to a gene; V was cut back by 5 bases and J by 6 bases. CDR3 residues: CASSKTSGRPEQYF. DNA for the CDR3: TGTGCCAGCAGCAAGACTAGCGGGAGGCCCGAGCAGTACTTC.

This sequence joins TRBV6-1 and TRBJ2-7; possibly TRBD1 for D (6 bases). The CDR3 runs to 13 residues. V was shortened by 3 bases and J by 2 bases, with 8 bases between the two germline ends. The V gene's germline CDR1 is MNHNS and CDR2 SASEGT. The CDR3 sequence: CASSEGDTYEQYF. The DNA of the CDR3 is TGTGCCAGCAGTGAGGGGGACACCTACGAGCAGTACTTC.

The V call is TRBV6-5, the J call TRBJ2-7; D remains unclear. The CDR3 totals 11 residues. Trimming left V 1 base short and J 9 bases short, with 7 bases between. Looked up from germline, CDR1 is MNHEY and CDR2 is SVGAGI. The chain's CDR3 is CASSYWPVQYF. The CDR3 coding sequence is TGTGCCAGCAGTTACTGGCCGGTGCAGTACTTC.

The chain recombines TRBV19 with TRBJ2-7; D is possibly TRBD1 or TRBD2 (5 bases each). V was trimmed by 5 bases and J by 1 base, leaving 15 bases between them. CDR3 size: 15 residues. Germline-derived CDR1 and CDR2 are LNHDA and SQIVND (reference sequence). The CDR3 here is CASSRDRGGSYEQYF. The CDR3 region has the DNA TGTGCCAGTAGTCGGGACCGAGGTGGGTCCTACGAGCAGTACTTC.

The table lists this clone with a count of one. V usage is TRBV13 and J usage is TRBJ2-6, with 7 bases aligning to TRBD1. Trimming cost V 4 bases and J 3 bases; bases outside gene matches: 3. CDR1 is PRHDT and CDR2 is FYEKMQ in the germline V gene (reference sequence). The CDR3 is 15 amino acids. As DNA, the CDR3 is TGTGCCAGCAGCTCAGGGGGTGTTGGGGCCAACGTCCTGACTTTC. Translated: CASSSGGVGANVLTF.

The chain employs TRBV2 and TRBJ2-1, with D unresolved. Germline CDR1 and CDR2: SNHLY and FYNNEI. Trimming cost V 2 bases and J 6 bases, with 8 bases left between them. This CDR3 has 13 amino acids. This CDR3 reads CASSEILPNEQFF. The CDR3 DNA sequence: TGTGCCAGCAGTGAAATACTCCCCAATGAGCAGTTCTTC.

This chain joins TRBV10-3 and TRBJ2-7; D uncertain. Germline lookup yields CDR1 ENHRY and CDR2 SYGVKD. Trimming pared 4 bases from V and 1 base from J, leaving 5 bases between. The CDR3 has 12 amino acids. CDR3 region: CAISVGSYEQYF. The CDR3 DNA sequence: TGTGCCATCAGTGTAGGGTCCTACGAGCAGTACTTC.

The rearrangement uses TRBV11-3 and TRBJ1-1; a possible D gene is TRBD1 (5 bases). Per germline, CDR1 SGHNT and CDR2 YENEEA. V was pared by 1 base and J by 7 bases, with 10 bases between. The CDR3 is 13 residues long. The CDR3 spells CASSLVDTGEAFF. The DNA of the CDR3 is TGTGCCAGCAGCTTAGTGGACACAGGTGAAGCTTTCTTT.

The chain links TRBV9 to TRBJ1-3, with a weak D call TRBD1 (5 bases). Germline V gene lookup returns CDR1 SGDLS and CDR2 YYNGEE. CDR3 length: 15 amino acids. V was clipped by 1 base and J by 0 bases, with 8 bases between them. The CDR3 spells CASSVSGDSGNTIYF. The CDR3 DNA follows: TGTGCCAGCAGCGTATCGGGGGACTCTGGAAACACCATATATTTT.

This rearrangement joins TRBV30 to TRBJ2-2; 9 positions agree with TRBD2. V trimming: 0 bases; J trimming: 9 bases; junction bases outside the gene matches: 11. The CDR3 consists of 16 residues. Germline CDR1 is GTSNPN and CDR2 is SVGIG (reference sequence). CDR3 amino acids: CAWSVLLAGEDRELFF. CDR3 in DNA: TGTGCCTGGAGTGTACTTTTAGCGGGGGAGGATAGGGAGCTGTTTTTT.

This chain uses TRBV11-2 with TRBJ2-3; 12 bases align to TRBD2. The CDR3 totals 16 residues. V was clipped by 3 bases and J by 9 bases; unmatched bases: 10. From germline, CDR1 is SGHAT and CDR2 FQNNGV. CDR3 residues: CASSLDGLAGGKTQYF. The CDR3 bases are TGTGCCAGCAGCTTGGACGGTCTAGCGGGAGGGAAAACGCAGTATTTT.

The table lists this clone with a count of one. The chain uses TRBV27 and TRBJ2-1, with 11 bases matching TRBD2. CDR3 length equals 16 residues. The ends lost 5 bases at V and 4 bases at J; junction bases unmatched: 7. Germline CDR1 MNHEY, CDR2 SMNVEV (reference sequence). DNA for the CDR3: TGTGCCAGCAGTGTATTAGCGGGAGGGCGATACAATGAGCAGTTCTTC. Amino acid sequence: CASSVLAGGRYNEQFF.

The V gene is TRBV19, the J gene TRBJ2-1, with no clear D. The germline CDR1 and CDR2 sequences are LNHDA and SQIVND (reference sequence). Trimming shortened V by 3 bases and J by 4 bases, and 7 bases separated the two germline ends. This CDR3 is 13 amino acids long. This CDR3 reads CASSIGNYNEQFF. The CDR3 bases are TGTGCCAGTAGTATCGGTAATTACAATGAGCAGTTCTTC. Looking up the rest from reference TRBV19 and TRBJ2-1 gives the full variable domain: DGGITQSPKYLFRKEGQNVTLSCEQNLNHDAMYWYRQDPGQGLRLIYYSQIVNDFQKGDIAEGYSVSREKKESFPLTVTSAQKNPTAFYLCASSIGNYNEQFFGPGTRLTVL.

This rearrangement joins TRBV11-2 to TRBJ1-2, with no clear D. Germline CDR1 is SGHAT and CDR2 is FQNNGV. The CDR3 is 13 residues long. Trimming stripped 3 bases from V and 2 bases from J, with 7 bases between. The CDR3 sequence: CASSFQSNYGYTF. For the CDR3, the DNA is TGTGCCAGCAGCTTTCAGTCAAACTATGGCTACACCTTC.